This TCR beta chain originates from a study of CXCR3-negative and CXCR3-positive naive CD8 T cells. General study results and limits: Memory CD8+ T cell repertoires were far less diverse than both naive subsets. CXCR3-positive naive cells had more hydrophobic TRB CDR3s than CXCR3-negative naive cells. It was found that naive subsets had comparable surface CD5, and TCR strength was inferred from TRB CDR3 properties.

Researchers reported sorting every CD8+ T cell subset in triplicate, 250,000 to 350,000 cells per sort. Per germline, CDR1 SQVTM and CDR2 ANQGSEA. This CDR3 comprises 13 residues. Researchers prepared the TRB cDNA libraries using 5' RACE with UMI labels. TCRdb reprocessed the 5' RACE reads, with one entry per CDR3 protein and no DNA. The listing contains approximately 5,000 distinct CDR3 sequences. Concerning this clonotype: The antigen remains undetermined.

The specimen was naive CXCR3+ CD8+ T cells from blood. The subset is: CD45RO-CCR7+CD27+CD95- naive CD8+ T cells expressing CXCR3 (TNR3+). This sequence was found in a human donor in good health. Some clones in this sample may be carry-over from other donors' samples. This rearrangement joins TRBV29-1 to TRBJ2-1. Here the CDR3 reads CSVGASAGYEQFF.